This T cell receptor beta chain was documented in a study of beta chain features in type 1 diabetes. For this clone: Its target is not known.

General observations from the study: A moderate, significant TCRB CDR3 shortening appeared in type 1 diabetes across four CD4+ subsets. Cells that show high TCR expression could be over-represented by cDNA sequencing. A greater similarity of naive, central memory and Treg TCRB repertoires was seen among patients than among healthy donors.

The whole isolated RNA underwent reverse transcription, so sequencing captured expressed TCRB transcripts. Repertoires were generated with immunoSEQ multiplex PCR, while TCRdb's copy carries only in-frame clones and drops some. The table shows 680,000 or so clones, with over 10% occurring only once. Sorted populations all exceeded 98% purity. The CDR3 is made up of 15 amino acids. Germline-derived CDR1 and CDR2 are MNHNS and SASEGT. V was trimmed by 7 bases and J by 2 bases, leaving 14 bases between them. The chain has TRBV6-1 and TRBJ2-2; D might be TRBD2 (6 bases). Sequenced input: naive CD4+ T cells from blood. This clonotype was sampled from a man between 18 and 29 years old with type 1 diabetes. CDR3: CASTGFGSNTGELFF. The DNA for the CDR3 is TGTGCCAGCACGGGTTTCGGGAGTAACACCGGGGAGCTGTTTTTT.